This passage covers 19 T cell receptor beta chains from one sample sequenced in a study of blood T cell repertoires in COVID-19 (TCRdb year 2020). The library was built by means of the immunoSEQ multiplex PCR assay. Entries here come from immuneACCESS through TCRdb and include only in-frame sequences with V and J called. Some clones fail to appear in such tables; in the studies checked, an unresolved V gene covers under half of the shortfall, and the cause of the remainder is unknown. The sample table contains 250,000 or so clones; only one count was recorded for 86% of them. Of the sample, approximately 3% falls within the top ten clones. Sequencing was performed on peripheral blood. The receptors derive from a young woman with active or convalescent COVID-19.

In nucleotides, the CDR3 is TGTGCCAGCAGTTACTCGAGGAGTTCAAACACCATATATTTT. Protein sequence: CASSYSRSSNTIYF. This chain connects TRBV6-6 to TRBJ1-3; D gene ambiguous. CDR1 and CDR2 (germline): MNHNY, SVGAGI (reference sequence). The ends were cut back, 0 bases at V and 6 bases at J, with 9 bases in the middle. The CDR3 extends over 14 amino acids.

The chain has TRBV5-1 and TRBJ2-2; 7 bases are a match to TRBD1. Losses at the gene ends were 4 bases for V and 7 bases for J; bases not matched to a gene: 13. Germline V gene data show CDR1 as SGHRS and CDR2 as YFSETQ. This CDR3 comprises 16 residues. The CDR3 bases are TGCGCCAGCAGCCAGGACAGGCTGGCGATGCACGGGGAGCTGTTTTTT. Translating gives CASSQDRLAMHGELFF. Full variable domain (missing parts from reference TRBV5-1 and TRBJ2-2): KAGVTQTPRYLIKTRGQQVTLSCSPISGHRSVSWYQQTPGQGLQFLFEYFSETQRNKGNFPGRFSGRQFSNSRSEMNVSTLELGDSALYLCASSQDRLAMHGELFFGEGSRLTVL.

The V call is TRBV7-3, the J call TRBJ2-3; the match to TRBD2 covers 7 bases. This CDR3 comprises 17 residues. Germline V gene lookup returns CDR1 SGHTA and CDR2 FQGTGA. The V and J ends lost 3 bases and 2 bases, in that order; junction bases with no gene match: 11. The CDR3 DNA reads TGTGCCAGCAGCTTCGGACCTCGAGCGGGGACCACAGATACGCAGTATTTT. Residues: CASSFGPRAGTTDTQYF. The complete variable domain, with remaining parts taken from reference TRBV7-3 and TRBJ2-3, reads GAGVSQTPSNKVTEKGKYVELRCDPISGHTALYWYRQSLGQGPEFLIYFQGTGAADDSGLPNDRFFAVRPEGSVSTLKIQRTERGDSAVYLCASSFGPRAGTTDTQYFGPGTRLTVL.

J is TRBJ2-3 and V is TRBV4-2; 11 bases are shared with TRBD2. V was clipped by 1 base and J by 5 bases; unmatched bases: 8. Germline-derived CDR1 and CDR2 are LGHNA and YNFKEQ. The CDR3 spans 17 residues. The CDR3 DNA reads as TGTGCCAGCAGCCAAGCGGCTAGCGGGGGGTACGGAGATACGCAGTATTTT. Its translation: CASSQAASGGYGDTQYF.

The J gene is TRBJ2-5, the V gene TRBV5-6; D gene ambiguous. This CDR3 spans 11 amino acids. The germline CDR1 and CDR2 sequences are SGHDT and YYEEEE. The V end was cut by 6 bases, the J end by 2 bases, with 5 bases between. The CDR3 spells CASTPQETQYF. CDR3 coding DNA: TGTGCCAGCACCCCACAAGAGACCCAGTACTTC. Full variable domain (remainder filled in from reference TRBV5-6 and TRBJ2-5): DAGVTQSPTHLIKTRGQQVTLRCSPKSGHDTVSWYQQALGQGPQFIFQYYEEEERQRGNFPDRFSGHQFPNYSSELNVNALLLGDSALYLCASTPQETQYFGPGTRLLVL.

The V call is TRBV6-2 or TRBV6-3, the J call TRBJ2-5; no clear D. CDR3 length: 11 residues. The germline V and J ends were trimmed by 6 bases and 8 bases, with 10 bases remaining between them. Germline V gives CDR1 MNHEY, CDR2 SVGEGT. In DNA form, the CDR3 reads TGTGCCAGCAGCCCCGGGTTAACCCAGTACTTC. This gives the protein CASSPGLTQYF.

CDR3 bases: TGTGCCAGCAGTTTCCCCCGCCTGGGACAGGGGACCTACAATGAGCAGTTCTTC. It encodes CASSFPRLGQGTYNEQFF. This chain connects TRBV6-2 or TRBV6-3 to TRBJ2-1; 10 bases match TRBD1. V shed 4 bases, J shed 2 bases, and the junction held 11 bases outside the gene matches. The length of the CDR3 is 18 residues. Germline V gene data show CDR1 as MNHEY and CDR2 as SVGEGT.

This chain uses TRBV4-1 with TRBJ1-6; 8 nucleotides line up with TRBD1. The ends lost 0 bases at V and 10 bases at J; junction bases unmatched: 8. The germline CDR1 and CDR2 sequences are MGHRA and YSYEKL. The CDR3 spans 16 residues. The CDR3 loop is CASSQEVTRGQSPLHF. Written as DNA, the CDR3 is TGCGCCAGCAGCCAAGAAGTGACCAGGGGGCAATCACCCCTCCACTTT.

The CDR3 loop reads CASSFSGGNSPLHF. CDR3 nucleotides: TGTGCCAGCAGTTTCTCCGGGGGTAATTCACCCCTCCACTTT. The chain recombines TRBV6-5 with TRBJ1-6; tentative D call: TRBD1 (5 bases). Trimming removed 4 bases from V and 6 bases from J, with 10 bases in between. Germline CDR1 MNHEY, CDR2 SVGAGI. This CDR3 has 14 residues.

The rearrangement links TRBV30 to TRBJ1-3; D may be TRBD1 (6 bases). Germline V lookup: CDR1 GTSNPN, CDR2 SVGIG (reference sequence). The CDR3 has 13 residues. Trimming removed 1 base from V and 9 bases from J, with 13 bases in between. In DNA, the CDR3 is TGTGCCTGGAGTGGACAGGCGGTAGGCACCATATATTTT. Its protein is CAWSGQAVGTIYF.

The gene calls are TRBV12-3 or TRBV12-4 and TRBJ1-2; D not resolved. Deletions cut 6 bases from V and 8 bases from J, with 16 bases between. This CDR3 is 13 amino acids long. CDR3 region: CASRAGGLGGYTF. CDR3 nucleotides: TGTGCCAGCAGAGCGGGCGGCCTGGGGGGCTACACCTTC.

In regard to this clone: Other DNA sequences in the sample encode the same CDR3. CDR3 residues: CASREGSGANVLTF. The CDR3 nucleotides read TGTGCCAGCAGGGAGGGTTCTGGGGCCAACGTCCTGACTTTC. The rearrangement uses TRBV28 and TRBJ2-6; D perhaps matches TRBD2 (6 bases). V was shortened by 6 bases and J by 1 base, with 7 bases between the two germline ends. The CDR3 totals 14 residues. Per the germline V gene, CDR1 is MDHEN and CDR2 is SYDVKM.

V and J are TRBV7-2 and TRBJ2-4; maybe TRBD2 (5 bases). V was trimmed by 2 bases and J by 9 bases, leaving 14 bases between them. Germline V lookup: CDR1 SGHTA, CDR2 FQGNSA. This CDR3 spans 14 amino acids. CDR3 nucleotides: TGTGCCAGCAGCTTAATTGCGGAGGCCACCATTCAGTACTTC. The encoded protein is CASSLIAEATIQYF.

This clone was seen once. The J gene is TRBJ2-5, the V gene TRBV2; D might be TRBD1 (6 bases). V shed 6 bases and J shed 2 bases, with 19 bases lying between them. Germline-derived CDR1 and CDR2 are SNHLY and FYNNEI. The CDR3 runs to 16 residues. CDR3 DNA: TGTGCCAGCAGCGTGACCGGGACAACGATTCAAGAGACCCAGTACTTC. This sequence encodes CASSVTGTTIQETQYF.

This clone occurred once. V and J are TRBV5-1 and TRBJ2-3; 10 bases fit TRBD2. The CDR3 covers 17 residues. Germline CDR1 is SGHRS and CDR2 is YFSETQ. The V and J ends lost 0 bases and 4 bases, in that order; junction bases with no gene match: 8. In DNA, the CDR3 is TGCGCCAGCAGCTTGGGAGTAGCGGGGGGCTGGTCAGATACGCAGTATTTT. Amino acid sequence: CASSLGVAGGWSDTQYF. Complete variable domain (other parts from reference TRBV5-1 and TRBJ2-3): KAGVTQTPRYLIKTRGQQVTLSCSPISGHRSVSWYQQTPGQGLQFLFEYFSETQRNKGNFPGRFSGRQFSNSRSEMNVSTLELGDSALYLCASSLGVAGGWSDTQYFGPGTRLTVL.

The chain joins TRBV5-6 to TRBJ1-1, with a possible D match to TRBD1 (5 bases). Trimming shortened V by 4 bases and J by 5 bases, and 15 bases separated the two germline ends. Germline V gene data show CDR1 as SGHDT and CDR2 as YYEEEE. The CDR3 covers 14 residues. The CDR3 loop is CASSLRGGETEAFF. CDR3 in DNA: TGTGCCAGCAGCCTGCGGGGCGGGGAGACTGAAGCTTTCTTT.

This sequence joins TRBV10-3 and TRBJ1-5, with 9 bases lining up with TRBD1. V shed 3 bases, J shed 2 bases, and the junction held 8 bases outside the gene matches. This CDR3 contains 17 residues. Germline CDR1 is ENHRY and CDR2 is SYGVKD. CDR3 sequence (DNA): TGTGCCATCAGTGAAGGGACAGGGAGGGATCGCAATCAGCCCCAGCATTTT. It yields the protein CAISEGTGRDRNQPQHF.

V is TRBV5-1 and J is TRBJ2-1; 10 bases are a match to TRBD2. V was clipped by 5 bases and J by 6 bases; unmatched bases: 14. This CDR3 spans 17 amino acids. Germline V gives CDR1 SGHRS, CDR2 YFSETQ. The CDR3 DNA reads as TGCGCCAGCAGGCCCTGGGTTAGCGGGGGGTTATTCAATGAGCAGTTCTTC. It translates to CASRPWVSGGLFNEQFF.

V gene TRBV5-4 combines with J gene TRBJ1-2; 10 bases match TRBD1. The trim removed 3 bases at V and 2 bases at J, leaving 1 base unmatched. There are 14 residues in the CDR3. From germline, CDR1 is SGHNT and CDR2 YYREEE (reference sequence). CDR3 region: CASSSGQGNYGYTF. The CDR3 nucleotides are TGTGCCAGCAGCTCGGGACAGGGGAACTATGGCTACACCTTC.